The entry that follows covers one TCR beta chain sequence. The target antigen is unknown. Clones were sequenced by immunoSEQ multiplex PCR, and TCRdb holds only the in-frame ones, with some missing. The table lists tens of thousands of clones, about 92% of them singletons. Deletions cut 2 bases from V and 5 bases from J, with 11 bases between. CDR3 length: 13 residues. Germline assignment: CDR1 SGHDT and CDR2 YYEEEE. This sample was included in a study of PD-1 blockade in classical Hodgkin lymphoma. General study results and limits: According to reports, newly diagnosed patients had lower baseline TCR diversity than healthy donors, and relapsed/refractory patients had lower baseline TCR diversity still. Only CD4+ TCR diversity, not CD8+, had risen significantly by C4D1.

Following autologous stem cell transplantation, relapse occurred in every patient, and exposure to brentuximab vedotin varied. The chain has TRBV5-6 and TRBJ2-7, with D perhaps TRBD2 (6 bases). The receptor was derived from a human donor with classical Hodgkin lymphoma. Sequences were derived from peripheral blood mononuclear cells (PBMCs), sampled at baseline. The CDR3 here is CASSFGEADEQYF. The CDR3 bases are TGTGCCAGCAGCTTCGGGGAGGCCGACGAGCAGTACTTC.